What follows describes a single T cell receptor (beta chain). The antigen is undetermined. These data belong to a study of T cell clones after liver transplantation. As for the study in general: A pre-transplant mixed lymphocyte reaction with TCRbeta sequencing defined graft-donor-reactive clones followed in post-transplant blood. Draws occurred before transplant, before withdrawal, and after complete or failed withdrawal.

The table came from immunoSEQ multiplex PCR; TCRdb's copy has only in-frame clones and leaves some out. The data show about 99,000 clones, around 84% seen once. Findings and limits, study-wide: Compared with third party-reactive sequences, donor-reactive ones declined more, independent of withdrawal success.

The sequence came from a human patient who received a liver transplant. T cells may partly derive from the graft donor. The source was CD4+ T cells from blood, collected approximately 43 months after liver transplant.

CDR3 residues: CASSPRRTEGYEQYF. CDR3 bases: TGTGCCAGCAGTCCACGTAGGACAGAAGGTTACGAGCAGTACTTC. The chain links TRBV27 to TRBJ2-7; maybe TRBD1 (6 bases). This CDR3 has 15 amino acids. Between the trimmed V and J ends, which lost 5 bases and 4 bases, there was a span of 18 bases. The V gene's germline CDR1 is MNHEY and CDR2 SMNVEV (reference sequence).